The 15 T cell receptor beta chains below were found in one sample sequenced in a study of CD8 T cells in ankylosing spondylitis. In TCRdb, the 5' RACE reads were re-called with MiXCR into one record per CDR3 protein. There are 150,000 to 200,000 distinct CDR3 sequences in the sample; around a sixth occur only once, and 4.3% lies in the top ten. The specimen was blood, either unsorted or a sorted T cell fraction (not recorded which). The receptors stem from a male donor between 10 and 30 years old with ankylosing spondylitis or in good health (not recorded which).

This clonotype was seen repeatedly, ten times or more. J is TRBJ2-7 and V is TRBV2, with D maybe TRBD1 (5 bases). CDR1 and CDR2 from the germline V gene are SNHLY and FYNNEI. Trimming cost V 4 bases and J 1 base, with 14 bases left between them. The CDR3 has 15 amino acids. The CDR3 DNA follows: TGTGCCAGCAGTGTTAAGGGGCAGGGATCCTACGAGCAGTACTTC. It encodes CASSVKGQGSYEQYF.

This chain links TRBV27 with TRBJ2-5; possibly TRBD2 for D (5 bases). Germline assignment: CDR1 MNHEY and CDR2 SMNVEV (reference sequence). This CDR3 contains 16 residues. V lost 5 bases, J lost 1 base, and 17 bases lay in between. For the CDR3, the DNA is TGTGCCAGCAGTACCAACCCAGCGGAGCCCCAAGAGACCCAGTACTTC. Translation: CASSTNPAEPQETQYF.

This clonotype occurred many times. The chain has TRBV14 and TRBJ1-3; a weak D match, TRBD1 (6 bases). Trimming removed 1 base at V and 4 bases at J, with 20 bases between. The CDR3 runs to 18 residues. CDR1 is SGHDN and CDR2 is FVKESK in the germline V gene. The CDR3 reads CASSQGDLQGTSGNTIYF. The CDR3 nucleotides are TGTGCCAGCAGCCAAGGGGATTTACAGGGTACTTCGGGAAACACCATATATTTT.

This clonotype was picked up many times. This chain joins TRBV7-9 and TRBJ2-1, with D maybe TRBD2 (5 bases). Between the trimmed V and J ends, which lost 5 bases and 4 bases, there was a span of 15 bases. This CDR3 region has 15 residues. Germline V gives CDR1 SEHNR, CDR2 FQNEAQ (reference sequence). The DNA of the CDR3 is TGTGCCAGCAGCAAAGACTCACTAGGATACAATGAGCAGTTCTTC. This encodes CASSKDSLGYNEQFF.

V gene TRBV6-4 combines with J gene TRBJ2-3; unclear D gene. The CDR3 totals 13 residues. The germline CDR1 and CDR2 sequences are MRHNA and SNTAGT. V was trimmed by 4 bases and J by 3 bases, leaving 8 bases between them. The CDR3 region is CASSGQATDTQYF. The CDR3 DNA follows: TGTGCCAGCAGTGGGCAAGCTACAGATACGCAGTATTTT.

This clonotype occurred many times. This chain uses TRBV5-1 with TRBJ2-6, with D perhaps being TRBD1 or TRBD2 (5 bases each). From germline, CDR1 is SGHRS and CDR2 YFSETQ. The CDR3 totals 17 residues. The V and J ends lost 4 bases and 1 base respectively, with 15 bases between them. The DNA of the CDR3 is TGCGCCAGCAGCCCCCTCGATGGGGGTTCTGGGGCCAACGTCCTGACTTTC. The encoded protein is CASSPLDGGSGANVLTF.

At least ten counts were recorded for this clonotype. The chain employs TRBV5-1 and TRBJ1-1, with 8 bases that match TRBD1. This CDR3 contains 14 residues. V trimming: 4 bases; J trimming: 4 bases; junction bases outside the gene matches: 6. CDR1 and CDR2 (germline): SGHRS, YFSETQ. CDR3 amino acids: CASSDTGGTTEAFF. The CDR3 coding sequence is TGCGCCAGCAGCGATACAGGGGGTACCACTGAAGCTTTCTTT.

This clonotype was detected many times. This chain links TRBV28 with TRBJ2-2; 15 nucleotides align to TRBD2. J was trimmed by 3 bases and V by 5 bases; bases with no gene match: 13. The CDR3 is 20 residues long. Germline V gene sequence: CDR1 MDHEN, CDR2 SYDVKM. Written as DNA, the CDR3 is TGTGCCAGCAGTATCCCGGGACTAGCGGGAGGTGGAGGTGACACCGGGGAGCTGTTTTTT. Amino acid sequence: CASSIPGLAGGGGDTGELFF.

This clonotype was seen ten or more times. The chain uses TRBV6-2 or TRBV6-3 and TRBJ2-1; D gene ambiguous. The CDR3 has 13 residues. The germline V gene encodes CDR1 MNHEY and CDR2 SVGEGT. V lost 0 bases, J lost 9 bases, and 9 bases lay in between. The chain's CDR3 is CASSYSALTEQFF. The CDR3 coding sequence is TGTGCCAGCAGTTACTCGGCGTTGACTGAGCAGTTCTTC.

This clonotype was seen repeatedly, ten times or more. This sequence joins TRBV7-2 and TRBJ2-3; 8 bases fit TRBD2. The ends lost 3 bases at V and 0 bases at J; junction bases unmatched: 5. Germline V gene sequence: CDR1 SGHTA, CDR2 FQGNSA. This CDR3 region has 16 residues. CDR3 amino acids: CASSFTGTRSTDTQYF. CDR3 bases: TGTGCCAGCAGCTTCACCGGGACTAGGAGCACAGATACGCAGTATTTT.

This clonotype came up many times. The rearrangement uses TRBV3-1 and TRBJ2-1, with 14 bases fitting TRBD2. J gave up 2 bases and V 2 bases, and 5 bases lay outside the gene matches. The CDR3 has 18 residues. Germline CDR1 reads LGHDT; CDR2 reads YNNKEL (reference sequence). CDR3 in DNA: TGTGCCAGCAGCCAAAAGGGGGGACTAGCGGGAGCCTACAATGAGCAGTTCTTC. Amino acids: CASSQKGGLAGAYNEQFF.

This clonotype was counted ten times or more. The chain joins TRBV10-3 to TRBJ2-3; tentatively, D is TRBD2 (5 bases). Trimming removed 4 bases from V and 6 bases from J, with 11 bases in between. Germline V CDR1 and CDR2: ENHRY, SYGVKD. This CDR3 has 13 amino acids. CDR3 in DNA: TGTGCCATCAGTGCCCGAGGGCCCGATACGCAGTATTTT. This translates into CAISARGPDTQYF.

This clonotype was detected many times. The V gene is TRBV7-3, the J gene TRBJ2-1; the D gene is possibly TRBD2 (6 bases). Germline V gene data show CDR1 as SGHTA and CDR2 as FQGTGA. The V end was cut by 0 bases, the J end by 4 bases, with 7 bases between. The CDR3 sequence is 14 residues long. The CDR3 DNA is TGTGCCAGCAGCTTAACTAGCGGTTACAATGAGCAGTTCTTC. It translates to CASSLTSGYNEQFF.

This clonotype was seen many times. The chain has TRBV3-1 and TRBJ2-7, with a tentative D call TRBD2 (6 bases). Trimming cost V 7 bases and J 4 bases, with 20 bases left between them. The V gene's germline CDR1 is LGHDT and CDR2 YNNKEL (reference sequence). The CDR3 runs 15 residues. CDR3 residues: CASTSTPVGRYEQYF. The CDR3 coding sequence is TGTGCCAGCACATCTACCCCTGTCGGGAGATACGAGCAGTACTTC.

This clonotype was detected ten times or more. V and J are TRBV20-1 and TRBJ2-3; D uncertain. Germline V CDR1 and CDR2: DFQATT, SNEGSKA (reference sequence). The CDR3 is 16 residues long. Trimming took off 1 base at V and 0 bases at J, with 14 bases between the two ends. The CDR3 DNA reads as TGCAGTGCTAGAGGGTTCCGAAGCACTAGCACAGATACGCAGTATTTT. Translation gives CSARGFRSTSTDTQYF.